This entry concerns a single T cell receptor (beta chain). This clone occurred once. What antigen it recognizes has not been identified. Qualities for individual bases were not recorded, and no much larger clone is one base off. The CDR3 numbers 15 residues from cysteine through phenylalanine. Just CDR3 DNA is preserved here, 45 bases in frame from base 1. For CDR1 and CDR2, the germline V gene (reference sequence) lists MNHNY and SVGAGI. V ends up 5 bases short and J 9 bases short, with an unmatched junction base count of 16. The donors were healthy, HIV-negative adults who had no recently reported acute infections or vaccinations. All donors were Caucasian adults living in Nashville, Tennessee, USA. The CD8 memory samples were a combination of magnetically selected CD45RO+ cells and CCR7-negative CD45RA+ effector memory (TemRA) cells. Blood was collected by leukapheresis, and PBMCs were isolated by Ficoll-Histopaque density gradient centrifugation and then cryopreserved in liquid nitrogen vapor phase. Analytical flow cytometry was used to check the purity and quantity of each magnetically sorted T cell population. From each sorted fraction, genomic DNA was isolated and quantified by UV absorbance on a Nanodrop 2000c.

This sample was included in a study of shared clonotypes between healthy human individuals (dated by TCRdb to the early 2020s). A note on the overall study: The cohort comprised a couple of women and a few men aged 18 to 49 years. Per donor, three plates each were used for CD4 naive and CD4 memory, two for CD8 naive, and one for CD8 memory. To estimate repertoire size and how much clonotypes are shared between individuals, the study performed deep sequencing of blood TCR repertoires from a handful of healthy adults. Libraries were prepared and TCR repertoires were sequenced by different laboratories using diverse techniques, in order to increase sequencing depth and limit assay-specific biases. Per donor, leukapheresis produced somewhere between about 0.8 and 9 billion PBMCs.

Here is what the overall study found, with its caveats: Larger estimated clonotype richness was generally found for naive subsets than for memory subsets. The small number of donors limited the genetic and exposure-history diversity represented. Sampling was restricted to blood, and TCR repertoires in tissues likely differ from the TCR repertoires found in blood. Compared with non-shared clonotypes, clonotypes shared by all four sorted-subset donors had higher generation probabilities. Even with the large sequencing depth, rarefaction of the sorted-subset datasets indicated that sequencing was incomplete. Based on pairwise subsampling, the degree of clonotype sharing among donors was expected to be affected by sequencing depth. Across a few donors, 4.5% to 6.5% of naive CD4, around 3.3% of naive CD8, 2% to 2.5% of memory CD4, and under 0.45% of memory CD8 clonotypes were shared.

Using the deep immunoSEQ assay, multiplex PCR amplified TCR CDR3 regions from genomic DNA. Extracted genomic DNA from each cell subset was distributed evenly across all wells of several immunoSEQ 96-well plates, and each plate was treated as a replicate. Each replicate PCR for sorted subsets received approximately 200 ng genomic DNA, equal to tens of thousands of T cell genomes. Purified libraries were measured with a Qubit 3.0 fluorometer, size-checked on a Bioanalyzer 2100, and measured again with the KAPA Library Quantification kit. A separate single-read 150-cycle Illumina NextSeq 550 flow cell was used to sequence each immunoSEQ 96-well plate. The authors' pipeline ran thus. The immunoSEQ output contained only junctional sequences without quality scores, so filtering could not match that applied to full-length reads. To assign V/J genes and CDR3, sequences were annotated against IMGT germline references using PyIR, a Python wrapper for IgBLAST v1.9. Any read was removed if the V/J assignment was weak (E-value above 1e-6), the CDR3 was missing, or the read contained stop codons, out-of-frame junctions, or ambiguous translated residues. V3J clonotypes were defined as sequences sharing the same inferred V gene, J gene, and CDR3 amino acid sequence. To compute the percentage overlap between repertoires, the number of shared unique clonotypes was divided by the size of the smaller repertoire. Three approaches were used to assess repertoire richness: RTK rarefaction, the Chao1 estimator, and Recon v2.1 estimates of unobserved clonotypes. Generation probabilities were computed with OLGA for all TCRbeta clonotypes obtained by the gDNA method from a handful of donors. TCRdb carries this immuneACCESS record with in-frame sequences only. Its versions omit some clonotypes, under half of them owing to an unresolved V gene in the studies checked, with the rest unexplained. The V and J calls and clone size were taken over from that table, and D and trimming were inferred from the DNA. Across this sample there are approximately 350,000 clones, with 96% seen only once. Of the sample, more than 0.3% falls within the top ten clones.

Sequenced input: memory CD8+ T cells sorted from blood. According to the study, the label for this sample's cell subset or site signals: CD45RO+ cells pooled with CCR7-negative TemRA cells. The rearrangement combines TRBV6-6 with TRBJ2-7, and 7 junction bases match TRBD2. The TCR was taken from a man in his thirties or forties in good health. The DNA sequence is TGTGCCAGCAGTCCAATAGCGGGCGGAATGACGATGCAGTACTTC. Its product reads: CASSPIAGGMTMQYF.